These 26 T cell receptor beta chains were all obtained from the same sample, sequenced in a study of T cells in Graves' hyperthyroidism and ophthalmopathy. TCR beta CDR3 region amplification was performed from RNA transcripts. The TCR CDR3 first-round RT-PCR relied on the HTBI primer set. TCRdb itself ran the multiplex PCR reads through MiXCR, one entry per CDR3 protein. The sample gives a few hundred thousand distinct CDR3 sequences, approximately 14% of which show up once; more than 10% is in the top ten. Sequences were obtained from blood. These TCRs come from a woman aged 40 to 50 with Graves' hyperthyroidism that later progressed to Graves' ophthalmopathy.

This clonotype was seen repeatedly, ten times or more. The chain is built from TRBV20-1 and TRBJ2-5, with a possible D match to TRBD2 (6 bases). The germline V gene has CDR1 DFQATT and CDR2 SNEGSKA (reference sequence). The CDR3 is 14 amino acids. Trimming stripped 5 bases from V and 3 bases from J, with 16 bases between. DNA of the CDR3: TGCAGTGCTGCCCGGACTACGATCAAAGAGACCCAGTACTTC. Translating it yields CSAARTTIKETQYF.

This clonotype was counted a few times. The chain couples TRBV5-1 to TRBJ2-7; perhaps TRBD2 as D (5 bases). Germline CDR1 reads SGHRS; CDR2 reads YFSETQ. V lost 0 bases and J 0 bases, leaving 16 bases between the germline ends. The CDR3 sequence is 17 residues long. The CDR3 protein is CASSLVLDGESSYEQYF. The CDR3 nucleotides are TGCGCCAGCAGCTTGGTCTTGGACGGGGAGAGCTCCTACGAGCAGTACTTC.

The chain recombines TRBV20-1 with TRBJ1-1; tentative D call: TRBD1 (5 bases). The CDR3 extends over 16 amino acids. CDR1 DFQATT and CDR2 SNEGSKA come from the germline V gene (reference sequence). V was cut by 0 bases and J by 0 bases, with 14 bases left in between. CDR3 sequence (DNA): TGCAGTGCTAGAGATCGGGGCAGGGTGGTGAACACTGAAGCTTTCTTT. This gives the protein CSARDRGRVVNTEAFF.

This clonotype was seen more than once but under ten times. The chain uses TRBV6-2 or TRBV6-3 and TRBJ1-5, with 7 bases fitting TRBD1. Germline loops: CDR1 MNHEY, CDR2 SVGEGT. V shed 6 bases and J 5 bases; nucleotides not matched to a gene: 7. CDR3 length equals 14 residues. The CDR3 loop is CASRPTGLYQPQHF. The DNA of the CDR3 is TGTGCCAGCAGACCGACAGGGTTGTATCAGCCCCAGCATTTT.

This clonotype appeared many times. CDR3 in DNA: TGTGCCAGTAGGCAGACCCTAACCGGGAACGAGCAGTACTTC. Its translation: CASRQTLTGNEQYF. The V call is TRBV19, the J call TRBJ2-7, with a possible D match to TRBD2 (5 bases). This CDR3 is built from 14 residues. The germline V gene encodes CDR1 LNHDA and CDR2 SQIVND (reference sequence). The V and J ends lost 6 bases and 5 bases respectively, with 17 bases between them.

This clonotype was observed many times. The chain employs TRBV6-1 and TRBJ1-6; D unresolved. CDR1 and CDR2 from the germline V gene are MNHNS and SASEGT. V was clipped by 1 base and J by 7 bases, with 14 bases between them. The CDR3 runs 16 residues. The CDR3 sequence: CASSEGAGVRNSPLHF. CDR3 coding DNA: TGTGCCAGCAGTGAAGGGGCGGGAGTCCGGAATTCACCCCTCCACTTT.

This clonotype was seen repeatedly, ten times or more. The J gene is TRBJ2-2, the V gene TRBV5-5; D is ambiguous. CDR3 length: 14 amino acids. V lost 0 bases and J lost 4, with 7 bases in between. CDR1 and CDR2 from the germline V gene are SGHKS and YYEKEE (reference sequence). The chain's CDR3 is CASSLAALTGELFF. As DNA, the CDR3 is TGTGCCAGCAGCTTGGCGGCGCTCACCGGGGAGCTGTTTTTT.

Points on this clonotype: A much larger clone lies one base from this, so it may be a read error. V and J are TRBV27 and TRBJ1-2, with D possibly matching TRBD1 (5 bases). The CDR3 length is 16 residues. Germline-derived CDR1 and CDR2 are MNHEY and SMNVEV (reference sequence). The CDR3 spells CASSLSGAEVLYGYSF. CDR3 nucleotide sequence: TGTGCCAGCAGTTTATCCGGGGCAGAGGTCCTCTATGGCTACTCCTTC.

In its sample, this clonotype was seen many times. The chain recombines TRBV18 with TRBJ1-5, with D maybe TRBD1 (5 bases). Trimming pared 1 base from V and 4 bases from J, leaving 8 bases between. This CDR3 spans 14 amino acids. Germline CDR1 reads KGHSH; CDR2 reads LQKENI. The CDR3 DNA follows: TGTGCCAGCTCACCACAATCAGGGAATCAGCCCCAGCATTTT. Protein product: CASSPQSGNQPQHF.

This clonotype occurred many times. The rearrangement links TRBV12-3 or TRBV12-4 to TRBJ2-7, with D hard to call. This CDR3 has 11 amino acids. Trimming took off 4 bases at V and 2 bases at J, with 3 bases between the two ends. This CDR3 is CASSWTYEQYF. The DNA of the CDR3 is TGTGCCAGCAGTTGGACCTACGAGCAGTACTTC.

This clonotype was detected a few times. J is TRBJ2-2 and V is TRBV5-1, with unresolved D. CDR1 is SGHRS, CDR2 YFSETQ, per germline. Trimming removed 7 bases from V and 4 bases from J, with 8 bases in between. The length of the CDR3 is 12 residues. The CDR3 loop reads CASGMRTGELFF. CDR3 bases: TGCGCCAGCGGGATGCGCACCGGGGAGCTGTTTTTT.

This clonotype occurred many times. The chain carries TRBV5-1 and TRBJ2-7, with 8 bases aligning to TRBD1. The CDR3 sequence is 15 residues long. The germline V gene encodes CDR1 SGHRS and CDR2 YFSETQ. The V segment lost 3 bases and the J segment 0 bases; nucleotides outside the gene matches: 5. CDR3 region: CASSWSGTGSYEQYF. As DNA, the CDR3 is TGCGCCAGCAGCTGGTCCGGGACAGGCTCCTACGAGCAGTACTTC.

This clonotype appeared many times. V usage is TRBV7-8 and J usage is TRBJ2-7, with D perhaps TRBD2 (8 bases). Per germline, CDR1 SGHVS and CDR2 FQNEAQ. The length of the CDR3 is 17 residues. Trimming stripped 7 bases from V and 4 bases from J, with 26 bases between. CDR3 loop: CASIPRDSGRKAYEQYF. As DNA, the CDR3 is TGTGCCAGCATCCCCAGGGACAGCGGGAGAAAGGCTTACGAGCAGTACTTC.

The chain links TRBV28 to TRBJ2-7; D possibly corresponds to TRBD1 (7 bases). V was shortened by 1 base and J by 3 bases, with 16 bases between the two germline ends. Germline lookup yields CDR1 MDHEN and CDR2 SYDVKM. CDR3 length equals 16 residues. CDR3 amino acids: CASSLFGGGNLYEQYF. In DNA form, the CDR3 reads TGTGCCAGCAGTTTATTCGGAGGGGGCAACCTCTACGAGCAGTACTTC.

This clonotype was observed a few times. The CDR3 DNA follows: TGTGCCAGTAGTATTATTCGCGCAACTAATGAAAAACTGTTTTTT. This gives the protein CASSIIRATNEKLFF. V and J are TRBV19 and TRBJ1-4; D gene ambiguous. CDR3 length: 15 amino acids. Germline V CDR1 and CDR2: LNHDA, SQIVND (reference sequence). The ends were cut back, 3 bases at V and 0 bases at J, with 8 bases in the middle.

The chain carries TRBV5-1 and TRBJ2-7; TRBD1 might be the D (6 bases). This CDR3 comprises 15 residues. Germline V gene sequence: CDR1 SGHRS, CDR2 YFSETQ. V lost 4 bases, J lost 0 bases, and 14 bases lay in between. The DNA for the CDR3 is TGCGCCAGCAGCGGGGGCCGTGGACACTCCTACGAGCAGTACTTC. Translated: CASSGGRGHSYEQYF.

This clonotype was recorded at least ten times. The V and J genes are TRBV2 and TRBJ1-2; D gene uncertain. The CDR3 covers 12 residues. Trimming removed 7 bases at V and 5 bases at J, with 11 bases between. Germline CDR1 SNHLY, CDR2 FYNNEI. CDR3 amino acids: CASTVRPYGYTF. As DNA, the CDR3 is TGTGCCAGCACAGTTCGTCCGTATGGCTACACCTTC.

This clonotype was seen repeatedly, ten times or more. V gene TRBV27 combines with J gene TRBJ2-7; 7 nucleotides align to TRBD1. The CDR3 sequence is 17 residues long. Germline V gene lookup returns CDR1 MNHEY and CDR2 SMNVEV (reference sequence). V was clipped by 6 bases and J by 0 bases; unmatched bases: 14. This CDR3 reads CASRPKLDRTSSYEQYF. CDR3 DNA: TGTGCCAGCAGACCTAAACTGGACAGGACCAGCTCCTACGAGCAGTACTTC.

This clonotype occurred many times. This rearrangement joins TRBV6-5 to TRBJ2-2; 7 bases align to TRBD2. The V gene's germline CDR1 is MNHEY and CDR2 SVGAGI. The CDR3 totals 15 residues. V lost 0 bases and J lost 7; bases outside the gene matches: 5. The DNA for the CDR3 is TGTGCCAGCAGTTACTCTTGGGACTACAACGGGGAGCTGTTTTTT. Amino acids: CASSYSWDYNGELFF.

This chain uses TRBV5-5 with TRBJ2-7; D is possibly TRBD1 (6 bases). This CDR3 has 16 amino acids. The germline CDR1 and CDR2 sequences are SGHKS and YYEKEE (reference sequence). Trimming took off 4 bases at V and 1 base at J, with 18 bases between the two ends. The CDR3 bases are TGTGCCAGCAGCCCGGCGGTAGGACAGCTTTCCTACGAGCAGTACTTC. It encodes CASSPAVGQLSYEQYF.

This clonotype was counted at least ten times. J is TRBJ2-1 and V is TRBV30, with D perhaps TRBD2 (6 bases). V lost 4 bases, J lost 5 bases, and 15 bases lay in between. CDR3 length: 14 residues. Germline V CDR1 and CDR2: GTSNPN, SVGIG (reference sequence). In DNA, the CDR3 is TGTGCCTGGATACCGGGACTCCTTGACAATGAGCAGTTCTTC. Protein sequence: CAWIPGLLDNEQFF.

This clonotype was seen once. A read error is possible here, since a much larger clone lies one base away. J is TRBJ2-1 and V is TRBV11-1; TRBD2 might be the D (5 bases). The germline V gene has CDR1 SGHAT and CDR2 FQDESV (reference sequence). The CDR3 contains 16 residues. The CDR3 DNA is TGTGCCAGCACAGCGACTAAGCGAGGGAACTACAATGGGCAGTTCTTC. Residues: CASTATKRGNYNGQFF.

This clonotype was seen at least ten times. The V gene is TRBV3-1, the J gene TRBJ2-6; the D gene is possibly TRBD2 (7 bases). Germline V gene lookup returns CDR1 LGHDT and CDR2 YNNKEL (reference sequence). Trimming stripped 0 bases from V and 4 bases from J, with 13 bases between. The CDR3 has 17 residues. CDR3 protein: CASSQERGATGANVLTF. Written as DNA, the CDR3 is TGTGCCAGCAGCCAAGAACGGGGGGCGACAGGGGCCAACGTCCTGACTTTC.

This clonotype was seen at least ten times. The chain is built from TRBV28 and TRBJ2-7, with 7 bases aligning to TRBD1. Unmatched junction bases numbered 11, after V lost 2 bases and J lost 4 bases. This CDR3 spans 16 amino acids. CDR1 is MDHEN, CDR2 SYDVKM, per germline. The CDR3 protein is CASSLLLGGGNYEQYF. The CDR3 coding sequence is TGTGCCAGCAGTTTACTCCTAGGGGGCGGAAATTACGAGCAGTACTTC.

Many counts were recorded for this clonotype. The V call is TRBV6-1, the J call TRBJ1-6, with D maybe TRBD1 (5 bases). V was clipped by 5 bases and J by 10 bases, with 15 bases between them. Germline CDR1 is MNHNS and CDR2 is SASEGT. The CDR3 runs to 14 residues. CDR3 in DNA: TGTGCCAGCAGTTATGGGGGAGCGACATCACCCCTCCACTTT. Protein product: CASSYGGATSPLHF.

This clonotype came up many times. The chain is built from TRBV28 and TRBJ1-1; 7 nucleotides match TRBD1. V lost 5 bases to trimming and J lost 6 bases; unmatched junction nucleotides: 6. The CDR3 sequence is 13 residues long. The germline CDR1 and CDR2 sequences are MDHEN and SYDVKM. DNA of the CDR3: TGTGCCAGCAGTCTATTCAGGGGGGCTGAAGCTTTCTTT. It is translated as CASSLFRGAEAFF.